This is a list of T cell receptor beta chains from one sample in a study of response to subunit inactivated influenza vaccine. In TCRdb, the RT-PCR reads were re-called with MiXCR into one record per CDR3 protein. The table lists under 850,000 distinct CDR3 sequences, approximately 17% of them singletons. The sample here was PBMCs from blood, taken 4 to 6 days after vaccination. The origin of the receptors is a man aged 45 to 65 who received an inactivated influenza vaccine. Both conserved end residues are part of each CDR3. D genes are given only for firm matches. Not every row has a clone size; where given, it reads once, few, many or a size class.

>.|TRBJ2-5|few|TRBV10-3
TGTGCCATCAGTGAAGAGTCTAGCCAAGAGACCCAGTACTTC
CAISEESSQETQYF
>.|TRBJ2-3|.|TRBV20-1
TGCAGTGCTAGAGATTATCAGGCGGTGACAGATACGCAGTATTTT
CSARDYQAVTDTQYF
>.|TRBJ1-1|.|TRBV12-3/TRBV12-4
TGTGCCAGCAGCATTACAGGGACCGCTGAAGCTTTCTTT
CASSITGTAEAFF
>TRBD1|TRBJ1-2|.|TRBV6-2/TRBV6-3
TGTGCCAGCAGTTCCCCGAGGACAGGGGACTATGGCTACACCTTC
CASSSPRTGDYGYTF
>TRBD1|TRBJ2-7|.|TRBV10-3
TGTGCCATCAGTGAGGGGACAGGTTCCTACGAGCAGTACTTC
CAISEGTGSYEQYF
>.|TRBJ2-3|many|TRBV29-1
TGCAGCGTTCGAAGCGTAGCAGATACGCAGTATTTT
CSVRSVADTQYF
>TRBD1|TRBJ2-3|.|TRBV4-3
TGCGCCAGCAGCCAGTGGACAGGGGGCGCGGATACGCAGTATTTT
CASSQWTGGADTQYF
>.|TRBJ1-1|few|TRBV15
TGTGCCACCAGCAGCCACCAGGGGAAGGGGGCTTTCTTT
CATSSHQGKGAFF
>.|TRBJ2-3|.|TRBV15
TGTGCCACCAGCAGAGCCGGAGCGGGAGATACGCAGTATTTT
CATSRAGAGDTQYF
>.|TRBJ2-5|.|TRBV9
TGTGCCAGCAGCGTTACAGGGTTTGAGACCCAGTACTTC
CASSVTGFETQYF
>.|TRBJ2-1|few|TRBV20-1
TGCAGTGCTAGAGGGGTCCGGGAGACATACAATGAGCAGTTCTTC
CSARGVRETYNEQFF
>.|TRBJ1-2|.|TRBV5-5
TGTGCCAGCAGCTTGGGGGTTGGTGGCTATCGCTACACCTTC
CASSLGVGGYRYTF
>TRBD2|TRBJ2-1|.|TRBV5-1
TGCGCCAGCAGCTTGGGGGCTAGCGGGGTCTCAATTGAGCAGTTCTTC
CASSLGASGVSIEQFF
>TRBD1|TRBJ1-2|.|TRBV7-2
TGTGCCAGCAGCCCAACGGGACAGGGGCGTGGTGGCTACACCTTC
CASSPTGQGRGGYTF
>TRBD1|TRBJ2-7|few|TRBV5-1
TGCGCCAGCACCTACCGGGACAGGGGGTCCTACGAGCAGTACTTC
CASTYRDRGSYEQYF
>.|TRBJ2-7|.|TRBV20-1
TGCAGTGCCATGGGACCGGGACGTACCTACGAGCAGTACTTC
CSAMGPGRTYEQYF
>TRBD2|TRBJ2-1|few|TRBV12-3/TRBV12-4
TGTGCCAGCAGTTTATGGGGGGGGAACAATGAGCAGTTCTTC
CASSLWGGNNEQFF
>.|TRBJ2-1|few|TRBV29-1
TGCAGCGTTTCTTCTCGTAGAAGCGAGCAGTTCTTC
CSVSSRRSEQFF
>TRBD1|TRBJ1-5|few|TRBV29-1
TGCAGCGTCCTTACAGGGGGGGGCGAGCCCCAGCATTTT
CSVLTGGGEPQHF
>.|TRBJ1-5|.|TRBV4-3
TGCGCCAGCAGCCCCGCTCCTCCCTCCTATGGCTTGGTTGGCAATCAGCCCCAGCATTTT
CASSPAPPSYGLVGNQPQHF
>TRBD2|TRBJ2-1|.|TRBV20-1
TGCAGTGCTAGAGATCGTCTAGCGGGAAGGTATGAGCAGTTCTTC
CSARDRLAGRYEQFF
>.|TRBJ2-1|few|TRBV10-3
TGTGCCATCAGTGAGTCCCATGAGCAGTTCTTC
CAISESHEQFF
>TRBD1|TRBJ1-6|many|TRBV12-3/TRBV12-4
TGTGCCAGCAGTTTGACAGGGGTCAATTCACCCCTCCACTTT
CASSLTGVNSPLHF